The present T cell receptor beta chain was sequenced within a study of cytomegalovirus exposure and HLA in healthy donors. Findings and limits, study-wide: A few CMV-associated chains were confirmed in vitro to be specific for CMV antigens. There were some public TCRs occurring in many donors, but most TCR sequences were rare. Among donors in an Asian-associated ancestry cluster, a later analysis reportedly found fewer N-insertions than the roughly 650-donor mean. An analysis done earlier found most TCR beta V segments productive about 90% or about 30% of the time.

With respect to this clone: The antigen is unknown.

PCR primers comprised 60 Vbeta and 13 Jbeta primers. Method: immunoSEQ multiplex PCR; TCRdb's copy keeps in-frame clones and lacks some. The data show some 130,000 clones, 70% to 85% seen once. The sample consisted of PBMCs. The TCR originated in a boy aged 5-17 years in good health and CMV-seronegative.

The CDR3 sequence is CAWSRGQEYQPQHF. CDR3 DNA sequence: TGTGCCTGGAGTCGCGGACAGGAGTATCAGCCCCAGCATTTT. The V call is TRBV30, the J call TRBJ1-5; TRBD1 matches at 7 bases. The germline V gene encodes CDR1 GTSNPN and CDR2 SVGIG (reference sequence). V lost 2 bases, J lost 5 bases, and 6 bases stayed unmatched. CDR3 length equals 14 residues.